These T cell receptor beta chains were read from a single sample in a study of shared clonotypes between healthy human individuals. Sequenced by immunoSEQ multiplex PCR; TCRdb stores in-frame clones only, minus some. The sample shows about 2.1 million clones, 85% to 95% of them seen only once. Material for sequencing was naive CD8+ T cells from PBMCs. These receptors were obtained from a man aged 18 to 35 in good health. Some clones in this sample may be carry-over from other donors' samples. Both conserved end residues are part of each CDR3. D genes are given only for firm matches. Where a row states a size, it is once, few, many or the class of an expanded clone; other rows omit it.

V gene	J gene	clone size	D gene	CDR3 protein	CDR3 DNA
TRBV7-9	TRBJ2-5	-	-	CASSRPLGEETQYF	TGTGCCAGCAGCCGACCCCTCGGGGAGGAGACCCAGTACTTC
TRBV6-1	TRBJ1-2	-	-	CASRSRGRGGYTF	TGTGCCAGCAGATCTCGGGGGCGGGGAGGCTACACCTTC
TRBV6-1	TRBJ2-7	-	-	CASSEVSRHYEQYF	TGTGCCAGCAGTGAAGTTTCGAGACACTACGAGCAGTACTTC
TRBV27	TRBJ2-7	-	TRBD2	CASSFYTSGDYEQYF	TGTGCCAGCAGTTTTTACACTAGCGGAGACTACGAGCAGTACTTC
TRBV30	TRBJ1-5	few	TRBD1	CAWSVGQGNQPQHF	TGTGCCTGGAGTGTAGGACAGGGCAATCAGCCCCAGCATTTT
TRBV10-1	TRBJ1-1	-	-	CASSAGTPNTEAFF	TGCGCCAGCAGTGCCGGGACACCGAACACTGAAGCTTTCTTT
TRBV10-3	TRBJ2-5	-	-	CAISKFNGTIETQYF	TGTGCCATCAGCAAGTTCAACGGGACCATAGAGACCCAGTACTTC
TRBV5-1	TRBJ2-7	-	-	CASSLRTVPYEQYF	TGCGCCAGCAGCCTAAGGACAGTCCCCTACGAGCAGTACTTC
TRBV18	TRBJ2-5	-	TRBD1	CASSPERTGKTETQYF	TGTGCCAGCTCACCAGAGAGGACAGGCAAAACGGAGACCCAGTACTTC
TRBV29-1	TRBJ1-1	-	-	CSVDLGPRGAAFF	TGCAGCGTTGATTTGGGGCCCCGGGGGGCGGCTTTCTTT
TRBV6-1	TRBJ2-5	-	-	CASGLGGETQYF	TGTGCCAGCGGACTAGGGGGAGAGACCCAGTACTTC
TRBV6-5	TRBJ2-3	-	TRBD2	CASNLAGGGDTQYF	TGTGCCAGCAATCTAGCGGGAGGGGGAGATACGCAGTATTTT
TRBV4-3	TRBJ2-5	-	-	CASSQGTRVGETQYF	TGCGCCAGCAGCCAAGGAACTAGGGTAGGGGAGACCCAGTACTTC
TRBV5-4	TRBJ2-7	-	TRBD2	CASSFRSSGIHEQYF	TGTGCCAGCAGCTTTAGGTCTAGCGGGATCCACGAGCAGTACTTC
TRBV4-2	TRBJ2-7	-	-	CASSQDLGEGVLGEQYF	TGTGCCAGCAGCCAAGATCTGGGGGAGGGGGTATTGGGCGAGCAGTACTTC
TRBV9	TRBJ2-7	-	TRBD1	CASSAGQGNYEQYF	TGTGCCAGCAGCGCTGGACAGGGAAACTACGAGCAGTACTTC
TRBV6-5	TRBJ2-1	-	-	CASSYSSGEWYNEQFF	TGTGCCAGCAGTTACTCTTCCGGGGAGTGGTACAATGAGCAGTTCTTC
TRBV4-1	TRBJ2-5	once	TRBD2	CASSQELIQGTSEKTQYF	TGCGCCAGCAGCCAAGAACTCATCCAAGGGACTAGCGAAAAGACCCAGTACTTC
TRBV4-1	TRBJ2-7	-	-	CASSEVGGSSYEQYF	TGCGCCAGCAGCGAGGTGGGGGGTTCATCCTACGAGCAGTACTTC
TRBV2	TRBJ2-3	-	TRBD2	CASSGGTMGTDTQYF	TGTGCCAGCAGTGGAGGGACTATGGGCACAGATACGCAGTATTTT
TRBV4-2	TRBJ2-2	-	-	CASSQDIAPSNTGELFF	TGTGCCAGCAGCCAAGACATAGCGCCATCGAACACCGGGGAGCTGTTTTTT
TRBV27	TRBJ2-6	-	-	CASSFGPGSGANVLTF	TGTGCCAGCAGTTTTGGGCCTGGCTCTGGGGCCAACGTCCTGACTTTC
TRBV7-2	TRBJ2-4	-	-	CASSSPGTPPNDVQYF	TGTGCCAGCAGCTCTCCCGGGACACCCCCAAACGACGTTCAGTACTTC
TRBV11-2	TRBJ2-7	-	-	CASSKGANAYEQYF	TGTGCCAGCAGCAAAGGTGCGAATGCTTACGAGCAGTACTTC
TRBV25-1	TRBJ1-1	-	TRBD1	CASSVLLTGEVPTEAFF	TGTGCCAGCAGTGTTCTCTTGACAGGGGAAGTTCCCACTGAAGCTTTCTTT
TRBV28	TRBJ1-2	-	-	CASSLMSGNYGYTF	TGTGCCAGCAGTTTAATGTCAGGGAACTATGGCTACACCTTC
TRBV13	TRBJ2-2	-	TRBD2	CASSLLAGANTGELFF	TGTGCCAGCAGCTTACTGGCGGGAGCGAACACCGGGGAGCTGTTTTTT
TRBV7-9	TRBJ2-3	-	-	CASSSRAEPTDTQYF	TGTGCCAGCAGCTCTCGGGCCGAACCCACAGATACGCAGTATTTT
TRBV10-1	TRBJ1-3	-	-	CASSEGTEGPAGNTIYF	TGCGCCAGCAGTGAGGGCACGGAAGGTCCGGCTGGAAACACCATATATTTT
TRBV28	TRBJ2-7	-	TRBD2	CASSLRSPGRGAYEQYF	TGTGCCAGCAGTTTACGAAGCCCGGGGAGGGGAGCCTACGAGCAGTACTTC
TRBV6-5	TRBJ2-1	once	-	CASRSGAYNEQFF	TGTGCCAGCAGATCGGGGGCCTACAATGAGCAGTTCTTC
TRBV5-1	TRBJ2-2	-	-	CASSYVAQRSTGELFF	TGCGCCAGCAGCTACGTGGCCCAGAGGAGCACCGGGGAGCTGTTTTTT
TRBV6-6	TRBJ2-7	-	-	CASSSGLLYEQYF	TGTGCCAGCAGTTCCGGACTCCTATACGAGCAGTACTTC
TRBV11-2	TRBJ1-1	few	-	CASSSGGEAFF	TGTGCCAGCAGCTCGGGAGGAGAAGCTTTCTTT
TRBV5-1	TRBJ2-1	-	-	CASSGDLGSYNEQFF	TGCGCCAGCAGCGGGGACTTAGGCTCCTACAATGAGCAGTTCTTC
TRBV30	TRBJ2-1	once	-	CAWTGTRNEQFF	TGTGCCTGGACCGGGACTCGAAATGAGCAGTTCTTC
TRBV2	TRBJ2-7	-	TRBD2	CASSVRLAGTYEQYF	TGTGCCAGCAGTGTACGGCTAGCGGGAACTTACGAGCAGTACTTC
TRBV7-2	TRBJ2-1	-	TRBD2	CASSRSGSSYNEQFF	TGTGCCAGCAGCCGGAGCGGGAGCTCCTACAATGAGCAGTTCTTC
TRBV27	TRBJ2-5	-	-	CASSQGQTWETQYF	TGTGCCAGCAGCCAAGGACAAACCTGGGAGACCCAGTACTTC
TRBV27	TRBJ2-2	once	TRBD1	CASSPGQRNTGELFF	TGTGCCAGCAGCCCGGGACAGCGGAACACCGGGGAGCTGTTTTTT